The source of this T cell receptor (beta chain) is a study of T cell repertoires in cytomegalovirus infection (dated by TCRdb to between 2018 and 2020). Background for the entire study: The HLA type of each donor mattered for the analysis, because public TCR beta signatures pointed to carriage of CMV infection along with the matching HLA type.

General study outcomes and caveats: Cumulative frequency of public TCR beta family members discriminated carriers of CMV infection plus the relevant HLA type in this cohort and an independent 352-donor cohort. In the ex vivo response, HLA-C-restricted CMV-specific TCR beta clonotypes were dominant, and in two of eight donors the single most frequent clonotype came from this HLA-C-restricted group.

Comments on this clonotype: Its recognized antigen is unknown. Qualities for individual bases were not recorded, and no much larger clone is one base off.

Sequenced on an Illumina HiSeq 1500. TCRdb trimmed the raw reads at Q25, called clones with MiXCR and kept productive beta chains. Rows merge per CDR3 protein into single entries with the most common DNA and genes. This sample has about 440,000 distinct CDR3 sequences in its table, and roughly 30% of those were observed once. Approximately 15% of the sample is in the top ten clones. V is reduced by 10 bases and J by 6 bases, leaving a spacing of 21 bases between them. The CDR3 sequence holds 15 residues, the cysteine and phenylalanine included. The read is trimmed to its CDR3 DNA, 45 bases read in frame from base 1.

The sequence derives from a human donor in good health (CMV status not recorded). Some clones in this sample may be carry-over from other donors' samples. The sequence is built from TRBV12-3 or TRBV12-4 and TRBJ1-4; the D segment cannot be called with confidence. Sequencing used PBMCs. The CDR3 protein is CAIAMGEGIYEKLFF. The nucleotide sequence reads as follows: TGTGCCATCGCCATGGGTGAGGGAATATATGAAAAACTGTTTTTT.